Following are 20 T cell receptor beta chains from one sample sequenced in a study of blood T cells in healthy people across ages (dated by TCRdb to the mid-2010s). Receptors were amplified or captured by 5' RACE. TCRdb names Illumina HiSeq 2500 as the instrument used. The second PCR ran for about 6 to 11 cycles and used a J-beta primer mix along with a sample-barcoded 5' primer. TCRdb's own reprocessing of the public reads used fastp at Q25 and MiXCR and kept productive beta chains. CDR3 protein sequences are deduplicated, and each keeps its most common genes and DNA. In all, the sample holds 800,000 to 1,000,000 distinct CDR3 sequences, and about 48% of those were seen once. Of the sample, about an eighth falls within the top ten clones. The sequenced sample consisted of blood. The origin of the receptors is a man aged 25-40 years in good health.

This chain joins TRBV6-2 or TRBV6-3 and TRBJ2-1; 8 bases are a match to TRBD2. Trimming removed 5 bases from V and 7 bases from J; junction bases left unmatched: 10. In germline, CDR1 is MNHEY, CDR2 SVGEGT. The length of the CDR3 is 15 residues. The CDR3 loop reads CASSRGTRGSNEQFF. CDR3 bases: TGTGCCAGCAGTCGCGGGACTAGGGGATCAAATGAGCAGTTCTTC.

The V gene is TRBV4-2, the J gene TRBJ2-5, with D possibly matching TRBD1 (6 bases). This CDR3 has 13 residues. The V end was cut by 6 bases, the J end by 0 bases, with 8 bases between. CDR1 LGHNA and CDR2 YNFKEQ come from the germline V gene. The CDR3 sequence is CASRGDNQETQYF. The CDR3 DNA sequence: TGTGCCAGCAGGGGGGACAACCAAGAGACCCAGTACTTC.

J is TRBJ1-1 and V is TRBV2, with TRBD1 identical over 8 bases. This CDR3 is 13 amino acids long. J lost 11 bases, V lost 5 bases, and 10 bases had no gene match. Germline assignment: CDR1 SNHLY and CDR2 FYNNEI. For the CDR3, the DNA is TGTGCCAGCAGTCCCAGGACAGGGAGCGACGCTTTCTTT. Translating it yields CASSPRTGSDAFF.

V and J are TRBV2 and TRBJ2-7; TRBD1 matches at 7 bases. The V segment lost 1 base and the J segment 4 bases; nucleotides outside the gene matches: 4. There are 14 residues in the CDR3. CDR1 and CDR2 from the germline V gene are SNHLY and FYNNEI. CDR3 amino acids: CASSEVGTVYEQYF. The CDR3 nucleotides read TGTGCCAGCAGTGAAGTAGGGACAGTTTACGAGCAGTACTTC.

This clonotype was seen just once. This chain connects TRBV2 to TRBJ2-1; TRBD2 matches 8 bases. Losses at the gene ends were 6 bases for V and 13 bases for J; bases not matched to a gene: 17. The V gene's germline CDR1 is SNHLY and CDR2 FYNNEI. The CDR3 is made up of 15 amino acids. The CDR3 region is CASSARASGLETQFF. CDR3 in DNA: TGTGCCAGCAGCGCCAGGGCTAGCGGGCTAGAGACCCAGTTCTTC.

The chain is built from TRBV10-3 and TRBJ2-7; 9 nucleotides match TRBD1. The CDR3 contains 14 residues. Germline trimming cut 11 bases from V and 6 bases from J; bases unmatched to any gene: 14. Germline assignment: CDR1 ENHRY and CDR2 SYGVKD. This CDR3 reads CASTGTGIFPEQYF. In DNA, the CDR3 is TGTGCCTCCACCGGGACAGGGATTTTTCCCGAGCAGTACTTC.

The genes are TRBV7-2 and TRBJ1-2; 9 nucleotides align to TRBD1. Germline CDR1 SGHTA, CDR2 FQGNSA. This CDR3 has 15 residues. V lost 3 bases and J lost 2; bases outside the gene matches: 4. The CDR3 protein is CASSFTTGGNYGYTF. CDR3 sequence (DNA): TGTGCCAGCAGCTTCACGACAGGGGGAAACTATGGCTACACCTTC.

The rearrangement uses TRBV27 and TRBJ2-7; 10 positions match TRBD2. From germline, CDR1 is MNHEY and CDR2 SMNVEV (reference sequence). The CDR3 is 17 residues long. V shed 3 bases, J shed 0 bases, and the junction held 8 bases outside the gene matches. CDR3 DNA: TGTGCCAGCAGTTTGGGATTAAGCGGGGGGGCCTCCTACGAGCAGTACTTC. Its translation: CASSLGLSGGASYEQYF.

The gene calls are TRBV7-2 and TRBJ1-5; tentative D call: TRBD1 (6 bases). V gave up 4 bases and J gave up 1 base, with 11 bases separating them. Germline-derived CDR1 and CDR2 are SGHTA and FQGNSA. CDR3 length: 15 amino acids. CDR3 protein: CASSWGPRSNQPQHF. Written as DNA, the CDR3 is TGTGCCAGCAGCTGGGGGCCCCGGAGCAATCAGCCCCAGCATTTT.

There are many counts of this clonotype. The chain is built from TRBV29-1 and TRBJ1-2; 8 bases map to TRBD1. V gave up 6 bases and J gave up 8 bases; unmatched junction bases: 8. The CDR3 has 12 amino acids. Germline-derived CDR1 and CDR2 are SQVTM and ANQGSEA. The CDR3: CSVNGTGGGYTF. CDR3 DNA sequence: TGCAGCGTAAACGGGACAGGCGGCGGCTACACCTTC.

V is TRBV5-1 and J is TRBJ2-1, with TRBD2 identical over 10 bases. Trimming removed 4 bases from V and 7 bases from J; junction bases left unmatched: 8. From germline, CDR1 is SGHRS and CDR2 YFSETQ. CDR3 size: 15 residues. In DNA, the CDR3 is TGCGCCAGCAGCCTAACTAGCGGGGTTGGTAATGAGCAGTTCTTC. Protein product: CASSLTSGVGNEQFF.

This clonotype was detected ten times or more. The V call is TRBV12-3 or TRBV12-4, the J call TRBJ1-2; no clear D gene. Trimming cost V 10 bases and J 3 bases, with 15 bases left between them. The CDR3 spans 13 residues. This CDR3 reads CAIEIWTDYGYTF. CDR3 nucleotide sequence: TGTGCCATCGAAATCTGGACGGACTATGGCTACACCTTC.

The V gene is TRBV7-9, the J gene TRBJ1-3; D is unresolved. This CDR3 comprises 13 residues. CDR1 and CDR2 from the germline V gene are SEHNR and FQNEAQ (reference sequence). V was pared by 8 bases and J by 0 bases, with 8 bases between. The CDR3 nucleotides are TGTGCCAGCGGCAGAGTCTCTGGAAACACCATATATTTT. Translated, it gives CASGRVSGNTIYF.

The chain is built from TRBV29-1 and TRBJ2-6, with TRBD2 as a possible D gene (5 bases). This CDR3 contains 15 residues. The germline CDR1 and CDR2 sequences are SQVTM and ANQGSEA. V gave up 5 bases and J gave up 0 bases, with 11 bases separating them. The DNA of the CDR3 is TGCAGCGTTAAAACGGGAAACTCTGGGGCCAACGTCCTGACTTTC. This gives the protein CSVKTGNSGANVLTF.

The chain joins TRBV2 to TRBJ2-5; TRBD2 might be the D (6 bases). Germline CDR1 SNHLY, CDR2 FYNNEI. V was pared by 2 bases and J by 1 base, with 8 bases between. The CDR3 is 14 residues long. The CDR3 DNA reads TGTGCCAGCAGTGAAAGGAGGGTCCAAGAGACCCAGTACTTC. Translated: CASSERRVQETQYF.

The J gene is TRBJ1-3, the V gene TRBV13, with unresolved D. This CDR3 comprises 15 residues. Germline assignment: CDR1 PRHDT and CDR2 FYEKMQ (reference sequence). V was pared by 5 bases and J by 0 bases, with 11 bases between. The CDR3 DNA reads TGTGCCAGCAGCCTAGAACAGCGCTCTGGAAACACCATATATTTT. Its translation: CASSLEQRSGNTIYF.

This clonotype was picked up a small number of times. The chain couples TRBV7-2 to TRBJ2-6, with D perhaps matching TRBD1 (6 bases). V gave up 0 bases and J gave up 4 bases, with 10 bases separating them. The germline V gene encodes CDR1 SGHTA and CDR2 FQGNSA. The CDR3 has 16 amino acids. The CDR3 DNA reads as TGTGCCAGCAGCTTAGCATGGACAGCCGGGGCCAACGTCCTGACTTTC. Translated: CASSLAWTAGANVLTF.

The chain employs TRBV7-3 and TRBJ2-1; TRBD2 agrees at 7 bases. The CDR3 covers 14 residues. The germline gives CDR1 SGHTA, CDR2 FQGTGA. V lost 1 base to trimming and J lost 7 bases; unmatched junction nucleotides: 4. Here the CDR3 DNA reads TGTGCCAGCAGCTTAAGCCTAGCGGTGAATGAGCAGTTCTTC. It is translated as CASSLSLAVNEQFF.

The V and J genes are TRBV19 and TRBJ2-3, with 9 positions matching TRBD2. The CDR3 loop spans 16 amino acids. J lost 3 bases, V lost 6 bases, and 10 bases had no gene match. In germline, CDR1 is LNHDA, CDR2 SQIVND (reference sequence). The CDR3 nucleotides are TGTGCCAGTAGGCGGCTTGGCGGGGGGGAGACAGATACGCAGTATTTT. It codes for CASRRLGGGETDTQYF.

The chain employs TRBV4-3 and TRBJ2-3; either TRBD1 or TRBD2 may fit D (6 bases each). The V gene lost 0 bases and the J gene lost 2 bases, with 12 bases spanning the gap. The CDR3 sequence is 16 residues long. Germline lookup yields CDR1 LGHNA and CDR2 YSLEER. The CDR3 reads CASSQDKGGHTDTQYF. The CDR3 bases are TGCGCCAGCAGCCAAGATAAGGGGGGACACACAGATACGCAGTATTTT.